A selection of T cell receptor beta chains follows, all from one sample in a study of blood T cell repertoires in COVID-19. Here immunoSEQ multiplex PCR was the method, and the copy in TCRdb shows in-frame clones only, minus some. This table holds around 100,000 clones, about nine tenths found once. Sequencing input: peripheral blood. These receptors came from a man in his sixties with COVID-19, enrolled during active disease. Both conserved end residues are part of each CDR3. A D gene is named only where the DNA matches it firmly. Size tells how often a clone was seen (once, few, many) or the class of an expanded clone, and some rows leave it out.

clone_size: once
j_call: TRBJ2-2
v_call: TRBV19
d_call: TRBD1
cdr3_nt: TGTGCCAGTAGCCCGACAGGGGTTCGGAACACCGGGGAGCTGTTTTTT
cdr3_aa: CASSPTGVRNTGELFF

clone_size: .
j_call: TRBJ1-6
v_call: TRBV6-5
d_call: TRBD1
cdr3_nt: TGTGCCAGCAGTACCTGGGACAGGAATCGACCCCTCCACTTT
cdr3_aa: CASSTWDRNRPLHF

clone_size: .
j_call: TRBJ1-2
v_call: TRBV10-3
d_call: TRBD1
cdr3_nt: TGTGCCACCGGACAGGGAGCTAACTATGGCTACACCTTC
cdr3_aa: CATGQGANYGYTF

clone_size: .
j_call: TRBJ2-1
v_call: TRBV6-6
d_call: TRBD2
cdr3_nt: TGTGCCAGCAGTTACGGGCTAGCGGGAGTTTACAATGAGCAGTTCTTC
cdr3_aa: CASSYGLAGVYNEQFF

clone_size: .
j_call: TRBJ2-3
v_call: TRBV7-3
d_call: TRBD1
cdr3_nt: TGTGCCAGCAGCACTACACAGGGGGATACGCAGTATTTT
cdr3_aa: CASSTTQGDTQYF

clone_size: .
j_call: TRBJ2-1
v_call: TRBV4-1
d_call: TRBD1
cdr3_nt: TGCGCCAGCAGCCAAACCGACAGGGGATTTGAGCAGTTCTTC
cdr3_aa: CASSQTDRGFEQFF

clone_size: .
j_call: TRBJ1-6
v_call: TRBV6-6
d_call: .
cdr3_nt: TGTGCCAGCACCCCAGATCCTCCTTATTCACCCCTCCACTTT
cdr3_aa: CASTPDPPYSPLHF

clone_size: .
j_call: TRBJ1-1
v_call: TRBV6-5
d_call: TRBD1
cdr3_nt: TGTGCCAGCAGGGACAGGGTGTTGGACACTGAAGCTTTCTTT
cdr3_aa: CASRDRVLDTEAFF

clone_size: .
j_call: TRBJ2-2
v_call: TRBV5-1
d_call: TRBD1
cdr3_nt: TGCGCCAGCAGCGCCCTGGACAGGGGAAATGAGGAGCTGTTTTTT
cdr3_aa: CASSALDRGNEELFF

clone_size: .
j_call: TRBJ2-3
v_call: TRBV4-3
d_call: .
cdr3_nt: TGCGCCAGCAGGAGCGGAGGCGGGACAGATACGCAGTATTTT
cdr3_aa: CASRSGGGTDTQYF

clone_size: .
j_call: TRBJ2-5
v_call: TRBV3-1/TRBV3-2
d_call: .
cdr3_nt: TGTGCCAGCAGCCAAGAAGGGGCCACGGAGACCCAGTACTTC
cdr3_aa: CASSQEGATETQYF

clone_size: few
j_call: TRBJ1-5
v_call: TRBV12-2
d_call: .
cdr3_nt: .
cdr3_aa: CASRFGQGSFFTQPQHF

clone_size: .
j_call: TRBJ1-1
v_call: TRBV4-3
d_call: TRBD1
cdr3_nt: TGCGCCAGCAGCCAGCCCAGGGGGGTGAACACTGAAGCTTTCTTT
cdr3_aa: CASSQPRGVNTEAFF

clone_size: .
j_call: TRBJ2-1
v_call: TRBV7-3
d_call: .
cdr3_nt: TGTGCCAGCAGCTCAACTAGCCTACAGGGTGGTGAGCAGTTCTTC
cdr3_aa: CASSSTSLQGGEQFF

clone_size: .
j_call: TRBJ2-7
v_call: TRBV30
d_call: TRBD2
cdr3_nt: TGTGCCGGGGGAGGGCAGGCGACGTACGAGCAGTACTTC
cdr3_aa: CAGGGQATYEQYF

clone_size: .
j_call: TRBJ2-1
v_call: TRBV19
d_call: TRBD2
cdr3_nt: TGTGCCAGTAGTATACCTAGCGGGATTGTCCGCAATGAGCAGTTCTTC
cdr3_aa: CASSIPSGIVRNEQFF